This record concerns one T cell receptor beta chain sequence. The antigen is not known. The CDR3 is 14 residues long. Germline assignment: CDR1 SGHRS and CDR2 YFSETQ. J lost 0 bases, V lost 4 bases, and 3 bases had no gene match. This entry comes from a study of post-analysis software for immune sequencing data. General study findings and limits: Compared with controls, patients had more of five or six TRBV segments, including TRBV5-6, TRBV5-1 and TRBV20-1. Versus controls, multiple sclerosis patients showed significantly lower diversity (normalized Chao1). Strong co-clustering by F measure was seen for same-batch samples.

Sequencing libraries made from TCR beta cDNA carried unique molecular identifiers. From approximately 0.95 to 9.8 million T cells, 400,000 to 600,000 cDNA molecules were obtained. Via MiXCR, TCRdb re-called the PCR reads, giving one row per CDR3 protein. The table includes about 820,000 distinct CDR3 sequences, roughly 50% detected once. What was sequenced was blood. This chain links TRBV5-1 with TRBJ1-2; 7 nucleotides align to TRBD1. The origin of this receptor is a girl aged 5 to 17 with multiple sclerosis. For the CDR3, the DNA is TGCGCCAGCAGCCGGGGACAGTCTAACTATGGCTACACCTTC. It translates to CASSRGQSNYGYTF. Variable domain in full (rest from reference TRBV5-1 and TRBJ1-2): KAGVTQTPRYLIKTRGQQVTLSCSPISGHRSVSWYQQTPGQGLQFLFEYFSETQRNKGNFPGRFSGRQFSNSRSEMNVSTLELGDSALYLCASSRGQSNYGYTFGSGTRLTVV.